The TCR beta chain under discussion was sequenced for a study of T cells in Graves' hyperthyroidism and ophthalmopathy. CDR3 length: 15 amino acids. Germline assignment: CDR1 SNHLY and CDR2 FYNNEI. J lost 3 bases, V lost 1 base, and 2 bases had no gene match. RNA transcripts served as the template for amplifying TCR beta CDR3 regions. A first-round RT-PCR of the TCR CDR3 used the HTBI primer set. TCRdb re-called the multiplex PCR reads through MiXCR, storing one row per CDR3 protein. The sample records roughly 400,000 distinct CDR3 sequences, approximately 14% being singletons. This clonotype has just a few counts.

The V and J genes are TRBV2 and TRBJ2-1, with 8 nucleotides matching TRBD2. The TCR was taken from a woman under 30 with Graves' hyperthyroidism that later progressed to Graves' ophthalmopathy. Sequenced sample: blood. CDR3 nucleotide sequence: TGTGCCAGCAGTGAAGATGCGGGAGGCTACAATGAGCAGTTCTTC. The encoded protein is CASSEDAGGYNEQFF.